A selection of T cell receptor beta chains follows, all from one sample in a study of technical replicates of blood from several donors. Profiling relied on immunoSEQ multiplex PCR, and the TCRdb table lists in-frame clones only, not all of them. The sample shows 84,000 or so clones, 90% to 95% of them seen only once. Sample: T cells isolated from PBMCs. The receptors derive from a human donor in good health. The CDR3 runs from the conserved cysteine through the conserved F or W.

CASSLAGSLDEQFF,14,TRBV5-1,TRBJ2-1
CASSPPDSYEQYF,13,TRBV18,TRBJ2-7
CASSYGATDTQYF,13,TRBV6-6,TRBJ2-3
CASSLYRQPPGNTIYF,16,TRBV28,TRBJ1-3
CASSFLDGEQYF,12,TRBV13,TRBJ2-7
CASSLSAGNTEAFF,14,TRBV28,TRBJ1-1
CASSLPGQANTEAFF,15,TRBV6-6,TRBJ1-1
CASSVDRGLSPVYGYTF,17,TRBV4-2,TRBJ1-2
CASRREGHNYGYTF,14,TRBV6-5,TRBJ1-2
CASSSPRGFTSIQYF,15,TRBV6-9,TRBJ2-4
CASSWGDRFGAFF,13,TRBV7-9,TRBJ1-1
CASSGRTGNTGELFF,15,TRBV27,TRBJ2-2
CASSKKGARGLAVYNEQFF,19,TRBV21-1,TRBJ2-1
CASSPLSGKSHEQYF,15,TRBV28,TRBJ2-7
CSARLQGPQHF,11,TRBV20-1,TRBJ1-5
CASSVRGQETQYF,13,TRBV9,TRBJ2-5
CASSSGQAGQPQHF,14,TRBV27,TRBJ1-5
CAWIKDSLNTEAFF,14,TRBV30,TRBJ1-1
CASSSLTTNEKLFF,14,TRBV5-6,TRBJ1-4
CASSLHGGGSANEKLFF,17,TRBV11-2,TRBJ1-4
CATRRTGMGYQETQYF,16,TRBV15,TRBJ2-5
CAISAGSFYGYTF,13,TRBV10-3,TRBJ1-2
CASSLTGPEQPQHF,14,TRBV2,TRBJ1-5
CASSNTGVGSNQPQHF,16,TRBV5-4,TRBJ1-5
CASSTPGTPTEAFF,14,TRBV5-4,TRBJ1-1
CASSLGFGRGNTGELFF,17,TRBV27,TRBJ2-2
CASSLGNSNEKLFF,14,TRBV27,TRBJ1-4
CASSLVAVPEPYNEQFF,17,TRBV5-1,TRBJ2-1
CAWRTGRNEQFF,12,TRBV30,TRBJ2-1
CASSDWNTEAFF,12,TRBV25-1,TRBJ1-1
CASSVIPEGNQPQHF,15,TRBV19,TRBJ1-5
CASSTDGTSGAYQETQYF,18,TRBV19,TRBJ2-5